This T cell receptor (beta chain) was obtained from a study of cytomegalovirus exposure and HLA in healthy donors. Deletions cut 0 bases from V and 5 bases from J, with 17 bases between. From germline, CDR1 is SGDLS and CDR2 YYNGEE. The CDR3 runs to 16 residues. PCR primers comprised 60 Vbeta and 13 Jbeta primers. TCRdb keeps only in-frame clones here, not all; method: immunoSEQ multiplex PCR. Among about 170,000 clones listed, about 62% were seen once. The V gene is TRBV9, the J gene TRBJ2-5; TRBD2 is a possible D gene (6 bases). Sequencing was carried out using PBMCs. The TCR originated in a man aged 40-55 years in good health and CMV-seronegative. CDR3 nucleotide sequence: TGTGCCAGCAGCGTAGTTGGTGGGGAGGCGGGGGAGACCCAGTACTTC. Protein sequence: CASSVVGGEAGETQYF.